This T cell receptor (beta chain) was identified in a study of blood T cell dynamics during melanoma immunotherapy. Sequencing was performed with immunoSEQ multiplex PCR; in TCRdb, only in-frame clones are kept and a portion is missing. The sample carries thousands of clones, roughly 87% recorded once. The time point: week 3, after first cycle of checkpoint inhibitor. Germline V lookup: CDR1 DFQATT, CDR2 SNEGSKA (reference sequence). The CDR3 totals 11 residues. V was cut by 1 base and J by 4 bases, with 4 bases left in between. Sequences were derived from blood, sampled from a patient treated with checkpoint blockade. The receptor was isolated from a human donor with melanoma. The chain recombines TRBV20-1 with TRBJ1-2; D uncertain. The CDR3 here is CSARGTYGYTF. The CDR3 nucleotides are TGCAGTGCTAGAGGCACCTATGGCTACACCTTC.